The 29 T cell receptor beta chains below were found in one sample sequenced in a study of T-cell reconstitution after alpha-beta-depleted transplantation in children. Unique molecular identifiers were built into the TCRbeta library. Using its own MiXCR run on the PCR reads, TCRdb lists one record per CDR3 protein. This repertoire shows about 600,000 distinct CDR3 sequences, 13% found once; its top ten account for roughly 2.3%. Sequenced material: PBMCs, mostly from graft donor cells, taken 360 days after TCRalphabeta/CD19-depleted stem cell transplant. Receptors originate from a male patient aged 10 to 17 who had a stem cell transplant for acute myeloid leukemia, so the T cells may come from the graft donor.

This clonotype was seen a handful of times. J is TRBJ2-7 and V is TRBV5-1, with D unclear. CDR3 size: 14 residues. Germline CDR1 SGHRS, CDR2 YFSETQ. Trimming pared 1 base from V and 0 bases from J, leaving 8 bases between. Here the CDR3 DNA reads TGCGCCAGCAGCTTGTCAAGTGACTCCTACGAGCAGTACTTC. Amino acids: CASSLSSDSYEQYF.

The chain uses TRBV20-1 and TRBJ2-7; the D gene is possibly TRBD2 (5 bases). This CDR3 contains 13 residues. The germline CDR1 and CDR2 sequences are DFQATT and SNEGSKA (reference sequence). CDR3 sequence: CRVPRAHPYEQYF. CDR3 nucleotide sequence: TGCAGAGTACCGAGGGCCCACCCCTACGAGCAGTACTTC.

This clonotype turned up a few times. J is TRBJ2-7 and V is TRBV28; 11 nucleotides agree with TRBD2. Germline V gene data show CDR1 as MDHEN and CDR2 as SYDVKM. Trimming took 5 bases from V and 3 from J; bases not matched to a gene: 6. The CDR3 is made up of 15 amino acids. The chain's CDR3 is CASSVPGLADYEQYF. The DNA of the CDR3 is TGTGCCAGCAGTGTCCCGGGACTAGCGGACTACGAGCAGTACTTC.

The chain links TRBV28 to TRBJ1-4, with D hard to call. CDR3 length: 16 amino acids. Trimming stripped 5 bases from V and 0 bases from J, with 13 bases between. CDR1 MDHEN and CDR2 SYDVKM come from the germline V gene. The DNA of the CDR3 is TGTGCCAGCAGTGCCTCCGGTCGCTCAACTAATGAAAAACTGTTTTTT. This translates into CASSASGRSTNEKLFF.

The J gene is TRBJ2-3, the V gene TRBV7-9, with TRBD2 matching over 10 bases. The CDR3 spans 17 residues. The J segment lost 2 bases and the V segment lost 0 bases, leaving 5 bases of the junction unmatched. Per the germline V gene, CDR1 is SEHNR and CDR2 is FQNEAQ (reference sequence). CDR3 sequence: CASSLAELAGPTDTQYF. The CDR3 coding sequence is TGTGCCAGCAGCTTAGCGGAACTAGCGGGACCCACAGATACGCAGTATTTT.

The sample holds many counts of this clonotype. This chain's CDR3 is CASSSGLFGSYNEQFF. The CDR3 DNA sequence: TGCGCCAGCAGCTCGGGACTCTTTGGGTCCTACAATGAGCAGTTCTTC. The chain joins TRBV5-1 to TRBJ2-1, with D possibly TRBD2 on 6 matching bases. This CDR3 region has 16 residues. Germline CDR1 SGHRS, CDR2 YFSETQ. Trimming removed 3 bases from V and 1 base from J, with 14 bases in between.

This clonotype showed up just a few times. The chain is built from TRBV6-2 or TRBV6-3 and TRBJ1-5, with D uncertain. Germline V CDR1 and CDR2: MNHEY, SVGEGT. The ends were cut back, 2 bases at V and 2 bases at J, with 10 bases in the middle. The CDR3 is 15 amino acids. The CDR3 loop reads CASSYEAWGNQPQHF. The CDR3 coding sequence is TGTGCCAGCAGTTACGAGGCCTGGGGCAATCAGCCCCAGCATTTT.

This clonotype was picked up a small number of times. This chain joins TRBV29-1 and TRBJ2-5; D is tentatively TRBD1 or TRBD2 (6 bases each). CDR1 SQVTM and CDR2 ANQGSEA come from the germline V gene. The CDR3 totals 12 residues. V lost 4 bases and J 7 bases, leaving 13 bases between the germline ends. The chain's CDR3 is CSVGDKGGTQYF. The CDR3 region has the DNA TGCAGCGTTGGAGACAAGGGGGGGACCCAGTACTTC.

This clonotype has just a few counts. This rearrangement joins TRBV7-2 to TRBJ2-1; D perhaps matches TRBD2 (5 bases). The CDR3 sequence is 13 residues long. V lost 3 bases, J lost 6 bases, and 9 bases lay in between. The germline V gene encodes CDR1 SGHTA and CDR2 FQGNSA. The CDR3 DNA reads TGTGCCAGCAGCTTGTGGGAGCCCAATGAGCAGTTCTTC. As protein: CASSLWEPNEQFF.

The rearrangement links TRBV28 to TRBJ2-1; 8 bases line up with TRBD2. The length of the CDR3 is 16 residues. Per germline, CDR1 MDHEN and CDR2 SYDVKM. With V trimmed by 2 bases and J by 6 bases, 9 bases remained unmatched. CDR3 in amino acids: CASSLVARTSRNEQFF. DNA for the CDR3: TGTGCCAGCAGTTTAGTGGCGCGGACTAGCCGCAATGAGCAGTTCTTC.

This clonotype was counted a few times. This sequence joins TRBV28 and TRBJ2-4; D unclear. The germline gives CDR1 MDHEN, CDR2 SYDVKM. Trimming cost V 0 bases and J 0 bases, with 21 bases left between them. CDR3 length: 20 amino acids. In nucleotides, the CDR3 is TGTGCCAGCAGTTTATGGATGCCCTCTGAAGGTCGGTTAGCCAAAAACATTCAGTACTTC. Amino acids: CASSLWMPSEGRLAKNIQYF.

V and J are TRBV20-1 and TRBJ2-5; no reliable D call. CDR3 length: 12 residues. V lost 6 bases to trimming and J lost 2 bases, with 10 bases between them. Per the germline V gene, CDR1 is DFQATT and CDR2 is SNEGSKA (reference sequence). CDR3 bases: TGCAGTGCCGACGGGCCTCAAGAGACCCAGTACTTC. Its protein product is CSADGPQETQYF.

The chain is built from TRBV5-5 and TRBJ2-3; no clear D gene. The V end lost 1 base, the J end lost 5 bases, and 11 bases lay between the germline ends. The CDR3 runs 14 residues. Germline values: CDR1 SGHKS, CDR2 YYEKEE (reference sequence). The DNA for the CDR3 is TGTGCCAGCAGCTTGTTCAGCCTTTTAGATACGCAGTATTTT. As protein: CASSLFSLLDTQYF.

This clonotype was observed a handful of times. The chain combines TRBV20-1 with TRBJ2-3, with a tentative D call TRBD2 (5 bases). The germline V gene encodes CDR1 DFQATT and CDR2 SNEGSKA (reference sequence). This CDR3 has 14 residues. Trimming removed 3 bases at V and 2 bases at J, with 12 bases between. This chain's CDR3 is CSASLSGNTDTQYF. The CDR3, as DNA: TGCAGTGCTAGTCTCAGCGGCAACACAGATACGCAGTATTTT.

This clonotype was counted many times. The chain is built from TRBV7-9 and TRBJ2-7, with 7 bases lining up with TRBD2. Germline-derived CDR1 and CDR2 are SEHNR and FQNEAQ (reference sequence). J lost 5 bases, V lost 0 bases, and 7 bases had no gene match. The CDR3 covers 15 residues. DNA for the CDR3: TGTGCCAGCAGCTTAGCGACTAGCTTACCGGACGAGCAGTACTTC. It translates to CASSLATSLPDEQYF.

Comment on this clonotype: A read error may produce the germline difference seen at one junction end. The chain links TRBV5-6 to TRBJ2-5; TRBD2 matches 7 bases. Germline values: CDR1 SGHDT, CDR2 YYEEEE. The CDR3 consists of 13 residues. CDR3 amino acids: CASSLLGGETPYF. The CDR3 DNA sequence: TGTGCCAGCAGCTTGTTGGGGGGGGAGACCCCGTACTTC. Variable domain in full (rest from reference TRBV5-6 and TRBJ2-5): DAGVTQSPTHLIKTRGQQVTLRCSPKSGHDTVSWYQQALGQGPQFIFQYYEEEERQRGNFPDRFSGHQFPNYSSELNVNALLLGDSALYLCASSLLGGETPYFGPGTRLLVL.

The rearrangement links TRBV25-1 to TRBJ2-7; the D gene is possibly TRBD2 (6 bases). The V gene lost 7 bases and the J gene lost 5 bases, with 15 bases spanning the gap. Per the germline V gene, CDR1 is MGHDK and CDR2 is SYGVNS. The CDR3 has 13 amino acids. CDR3: CASNSDGRNEQYF. DNA of the CDR3: TGTGCCAGCAACTCTGACGGGAGAAACGAGCAGTACTTC.

This clonotype has a handful of counts. In DNA, the CDR3 is TGTGCCAGCAGCTTCGCGACAGTGACTCTTTGGTCCGATACGCAGTATTTT. Protein product: CASSFATVTLWSDTQYF. V is TRBV5-6 and J is TRBJ2-3; D possibly corresponds to TRBD1 (5 bases). V lost 2 bases and J lost 6, with 22 bases in between. CDR3 length: 17 residues. CDR1 is SGHDT, CDR2 YYEEEE, per germline. Full variable domain (missing parts from reference TRBV5-6 and TRBJ2-3): DAGVTQSPTHLIKTRGQQVTLRCSPKSGHDTVSWYQQALGQGPQFIFQYYEEEERQRGNFPDRFSGHQFPNYSSELNVNALLLGDSALYLCASSFATVTLWSDTQYFGPGTRLTVL.

The chain links TRBV29-1 to TRBJ2-7; 7 positions agree with TRBD2. This CDR3 has 11 residues. The germline gives CDR1 SQVTM, CDR2 ANQGSEA. Losses at the gene ends were 7 bases for V and 4 bases for J; bases not matched to a gene: 4. This CDR3 reads CSGASGYEQYF. The CDR3 DNA follows: TGCAGCGGGGCTAGCGGTTACGAGCAGTACTTC.

This clonotype was seen a few times. The chain links TRBV29-1 to TRBJ2-1; D not certain. The germline V gene encodes CDR1 SQVTM and CDR2 ANQGSEA. V lost 4 bases and J 3 bases, leaving 10 bases between the germline ends. The CDR3 runs to 13 residues. The CDR3 loop is CSVVRRIYNEQFF. The CDR3 nucleotides are TGCAGCGTTGTCCGGCGGATCTACAATGAGCAGTTCTTC.

V usage is TRBV29-1 and J usage is TRBJ2-3; 11 bases are a match to TRBD2. This CDR3 region has 17 residues. Germline V gene lookup returns CDR1 SQVTM and CDR2 ANQGSEA. Trimming took 6 bases from V and 6 from J; bases not matched to a gene: 17. This CDR3 is CSVDMIAGGPGFDTQYF. Here the CDR3 DNA reads TGCAGCGTCGACATGATAGCGGGAGGGCCGGGATTCGATACGCAGTATTTT.

The chain links TRBV20-1 to TRBJ2-3; 9 nucleotides align to TRBD2. The CDR3 runs to 15 residues. Looked up from germline, CDR1 is DFQATT and CDR2 is SNEGSKA (reference sequence). Trimming took 1 base from V and 4 from J; bases not matched to a gene: 6. The CDR3 here is CSARAFSGSADTQYF. In DNA form, the CDR3 reads TGCAGTGCTAGAGCCTTTAGCGGGAGTGCAGATACGCAGTATTTT.

A few counts support this clonotype. The chain combines TRBV12-3 or TRBV12-4 with TRBJ2-5; 11 nucleotides match TRBD2. The CDR3 extends over 16 amino acids. The junction had 8 bases not matched to a gene; V was cut back by 6 bases and J by 2 bases. The CDR3 sequence: CASSSLGTSGQETQYF. CDR3 in DNA: TGTGCCAGCAGCAGCCTCGGGACTAGCGGACAAGAGACCCAGTACTTC.

This clonotype came up many times. The chain couples TRBV12-3 or TRBV12-4 to TRBJ2-1; 7 bases map to TRBD2. This CDR3 comprises 16 residues. Losses at the gene ends were 6 bases for V and 4 bases for J; bases not matched to a gene: 12. CDR3 coding DNA: TGTGCCAGCAGCGAACGTCTAGGCGGGGGATACAATGAGCAGTTCTTC. It translates to CASSERLGGGYNEQFF.

This clonotype has a handful of counts. The chain has TRBV29-1 and TRBJ2-1; 9 nucleotides match TRBD2. Germline V CDR1 and CDR2: SQVTM, ANQGSEA. This CDR3 comprises 13 residues. After removal of 3 bases from V and 8 bases from J, the junction contained 5 bases not matched to a gene. CDR3 residues: CSVEVAGVYEQFF. As DNA, the CDR3 is TGCAGCGTTGAGGTAGCGGGAGTGTATGAGCAGTTCTTC.

This clonotype was seen repeatedly, ten times or more. The chain couples TRBV28 to TRBJ1-1, with D tentatively TRBD1 (5 bases). Germline CDR1 is MDHEN and CDR2 is SYDVKM. The CDR3 is 15 residues long. V was trimmed by 8 bases and J by 3 bases, leaving 19 bases between them. The CDR3 coding sequence is TGTGCCAGCTCTCCCTACTCCAGGGTGGACACTGAAGCTTTCTTT. Translation gives CASSPYSRVDTEAFF.

The gene calls are TRBV7-2 and TRBJ2-7; D might be TRBD2 (6 bases). Germline V gene data show CDR1 as SGHTA and CDR2 as FQGNSA. Trimming took 4 bases from V and 7 from J, leaving 23 bases between them. The CDR3 is 16 amino acids. The DNA of the CDR3 is TGTGCCAGCAGCTCGGTGGGGGGACTCCCCTCCAAGGAGCAGTACTTC. Its translation: CASSSVGGLPSKEQYF.

In its sample, this clonotype was seen a few times. This chain connects TRBV20-1 to TRBJ2-7; TRBD1 aligns across 7 bases. This CDR3 is 13 amino acids long. Germline CDR1 DFQATT, CDR2 SNEGSKA (reference sequence). J gave up 2 bases and V 8 bases, and 9 bases lay outside the gene matches. CDR3 DNA: TGCAGTTCGAGGGGGCAAGGGACCTACGAGCAGTACTTC. This sequence encodes CSSRGQGTYEQYF.

A remark on this clonotype: It may be a read error: a sequence one base away is much more abundant. The gene calls are TRBV7-3 and TRBJ2-1; D is unclear. V was pared by 0 bases and J by 11 bases, with 11 bases between. Germline V gene lookup returns CDR1 SGHTA and CDR2 FQGTGA. The CDR3 sequence is 13 residues long. CDR3 loop: CASSLTLVAKQFF. CDR3 sequence (DNA): TGTGCCAGCAGCTTAACCTTAGTGGCTAAGCAGTTCTTC.